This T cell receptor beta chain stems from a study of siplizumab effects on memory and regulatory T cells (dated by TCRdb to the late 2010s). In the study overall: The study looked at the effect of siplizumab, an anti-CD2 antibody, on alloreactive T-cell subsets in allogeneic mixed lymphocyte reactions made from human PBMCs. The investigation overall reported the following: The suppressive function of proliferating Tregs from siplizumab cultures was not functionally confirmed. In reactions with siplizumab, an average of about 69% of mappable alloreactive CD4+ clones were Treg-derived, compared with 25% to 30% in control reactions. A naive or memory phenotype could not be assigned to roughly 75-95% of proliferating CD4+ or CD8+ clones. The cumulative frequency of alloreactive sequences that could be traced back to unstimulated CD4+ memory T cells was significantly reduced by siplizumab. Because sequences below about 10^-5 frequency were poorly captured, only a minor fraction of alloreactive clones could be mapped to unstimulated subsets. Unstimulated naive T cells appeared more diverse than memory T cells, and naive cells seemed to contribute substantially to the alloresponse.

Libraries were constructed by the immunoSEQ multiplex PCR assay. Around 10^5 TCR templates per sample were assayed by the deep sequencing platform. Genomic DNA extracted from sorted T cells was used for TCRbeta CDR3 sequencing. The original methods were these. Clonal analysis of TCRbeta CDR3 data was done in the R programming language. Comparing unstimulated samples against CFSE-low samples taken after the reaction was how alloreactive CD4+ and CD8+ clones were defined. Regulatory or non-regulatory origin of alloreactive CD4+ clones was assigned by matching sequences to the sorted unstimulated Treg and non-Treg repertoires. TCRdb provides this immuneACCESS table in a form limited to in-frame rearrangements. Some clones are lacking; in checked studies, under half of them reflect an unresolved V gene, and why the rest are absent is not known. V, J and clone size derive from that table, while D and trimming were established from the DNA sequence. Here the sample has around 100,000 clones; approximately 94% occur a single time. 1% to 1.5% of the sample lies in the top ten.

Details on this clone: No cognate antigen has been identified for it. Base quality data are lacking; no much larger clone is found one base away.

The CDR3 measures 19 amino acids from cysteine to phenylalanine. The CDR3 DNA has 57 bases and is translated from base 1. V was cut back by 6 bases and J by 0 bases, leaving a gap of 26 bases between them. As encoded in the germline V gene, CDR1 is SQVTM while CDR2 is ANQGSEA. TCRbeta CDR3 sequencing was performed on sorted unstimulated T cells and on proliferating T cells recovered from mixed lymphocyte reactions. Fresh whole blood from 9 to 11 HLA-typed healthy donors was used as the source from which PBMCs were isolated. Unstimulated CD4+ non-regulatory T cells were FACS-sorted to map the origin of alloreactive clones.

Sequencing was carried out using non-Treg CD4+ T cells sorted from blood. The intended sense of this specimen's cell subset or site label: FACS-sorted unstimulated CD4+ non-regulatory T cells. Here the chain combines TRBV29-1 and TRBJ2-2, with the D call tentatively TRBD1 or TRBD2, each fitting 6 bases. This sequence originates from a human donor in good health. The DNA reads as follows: TGCAGCGTCGGGGACACGAGGGAGGCAGCTCCTACGAACACCGGGGAGCTGTTTTTT. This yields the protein CSVGDTREAAPTNTGELFF.